This record covers a single TCR beta chain. Its target is unknown. RNA extraction and reverse transcription yielded cDNA as sequencing template. TCRdb's copy holds only in-frame clones and misses some; the assay was immunoSEQ multiplex PCR. Of about 150,000 clones listed, roughly 58% were seen once; the top ten hold just over 35%. The data were taken from a study of CD8+ T cells in alopecia areata. Trimming pared 0 bases from V and 5 bases from J, leaving 8 bases between. This CDR3 contains 13 residues. The germline gives CDR1 SQVTM, CDR2 ANQGSEA. Overall study results and limits: Sequenced scalp T cells also include alphabeta T cells resident in normal skin. Across lesional scalp, and particularly alopecia totalis/universalis, clonality surpassed that of normal scalp. Sharing of TCR sequences between patients (possibly for HLA-related reasons) was less clear than in mice.

Investigators sorted PBMCs to obtain both CD4+ and CD8+ T cells. The chain has TRBV29-1 and TRBJ2-1, with no clear D. The clonotype originates from a human donor in good health. What was sequenced was CD8+ T cells sorted from blood. CDR3 protein: CSVEDGSDNEQFF. CDR3 DNA sequence: TGCAGCGTTGAAGACGGCAGCGACAATGAGCAGTTCTTC.